The 13 T cell receptor beta chains below come from one sample, sequenced in a study of CD8 T cells in ankylosing spondylitis. One entry per CDR3 protein results from TCRdb running MiXCR on the 5' RACE reads. The table has about 240,000 distinct CDR3 sequences, roughly a tenth seen once. The specimen was blood, either unsorted or a sorted T cell fraction (not recorded which). These receptors came from a male donor with ankylosing spondylitis or in good health (not recorded which).

This clonotype was observed many times. This chain uses TRBV12-3 or TRBV12-4 with TRBJ2-7, with 8 bases matching TRBD1. The CDR3 spans 16 residues. V gave up 7 bases and J gave up 0 bases; unmatched junction bases: 11. This CDR3 is CASTFSWTGSSYEQYF. The CDR3, as DNA: TGTGCCAGCACATTCTCATGGACAGGGTCCTCCTACGAGCAGTACTTC.

This clonotype was observed at least ten times. The chain is built from TRBV27 and TRBJ2-5; D perhaps matches TRBD1 (6 bases). CDR1 MNHEY and CDR2 SMNVEV come from the germline V gene (reference sequence). Trimming took 6 bases from V and 1 from J, leaving 15 bases between them. CDR3 length: 15 residues. In DNA, the CDR3 is TGTGCCAGCAGCCTCGGACGACAGGTCCAAGAGACCCAGTACTTC. It encodes CASSLGRQVQETQYF.

This clonotype was recorded at least ten times. J is TRBJ2-1 and V is TRBV20-1, with D maybe TRBD2 (6 bases). The V and J ends lost 5 bases and 6 bases respectively, with 8 bases between them. CDR1 is DFQATT, CDR2 SNEGSKA, per germline (reference sequence). This CDR3 contains 11 residues. In nucleotides, the CDR3 is TGCAGTGCTGGGGGAGGCAATGAGCAGTTCTTC. Protein sequence: CSAGGGNEQFF.

This clonotype appeared a few times. The chain carries TRBV11-1 and TRBJ2-1; 14 nucleotides line up with TRBD2. Losses at the gene ends were 4 bases for V and 3 bases for J; bases not matched to a gene: 11. The germline V gene has CDR1 SGHAT and CDR2 FQDESV (reference sequence). This CDR3 has 19 amino acids. CDR3 coding DNA: TGTGCCAGCAGCTCAACGGGACTAGCGGGAGCCAAGTTCTACAATGAGCAGTTCTTC. This gives the protein CASSSTGLAGAKFYNEQFF. Looking up the rest from reference TRBV11-1 and TRBJ2-1 gives the full variable domain: EAEVAQSPRYKITEKSQAVAFWCDPISGHATLYWYRQILGQGPELLVQFQDESVVDDSQLPKDRFSAERLKGVDSTLKIQPAELGDSAMYLCASSSTGLAGAKFYNEQFFGPGTRLTVL.

The chain uses TRBV7-2 and TRBJ2-1, with 7 bases fitting TRBD2. Per germline, CDR1 SGHTA and CDR2 FQGNSA. The CDR3 runs to 17 residues. V shed 2 bases, J shed 4 bases, and the junction held 11 bases outside the gene matches. The CDR3 coding sequence is TGTGCCAGCAGCTTATGGCGGGGGTCATCAAATTACAATGAGCAGTTCTTC. Amino acids: CASSLWRGSSNYNEQFF.

The chain couples TRBV7-2 to TRBJ2-3; 9 bases are a match to TRBD2. With V trimmed by 5 bases and J by 8 bases, 14 bases remained unmatched. CDR3 length: 16 residues. The germline V gene has CDR1 SGHTA and CDR2 FQGNSA. This CDR3 is CASSPPTSGSGGTQYF. Written as DNA, the CDR3 is TGTGCCAGCAGCCCCCCGACTAGCGGCTCGGGGGGTACGCAGTATTTT.

The V gene is TRBV7-8, the J gene TRBJ2-2; 8 bases agree with TRBD2. Germline loops: CDR1 SGHVS, CDR2 FQNEAQ. Trimming at V came to 5 bases and at J to 7 bases, leaving 15 bases not matched to a gene. The CDR3 runs to 17 residues. This chain's CDR3 is CASSPTPGGKRGGELFF. The CDR3 bases are TGTGCCAGCAGCCCAACTCCGGGGGGGAAAAGAGGCGGGGAGCTGTTTTTT. Together with reference TRBV7-8 and TRBJ2-2, the CDR3 gives the full variable domain: GAGVSQSPRYKVAKRGQDVALRCDPISGHVSLFWYQQALGQGPEFLTYFQNEAQLDKSGLPSDRFFAERPEGSVSTLKIQRTQQEDSAVYLCASSPTPGGKRGGELFFGEGSRLTVL.

This clonotype was counted ten times or more. The rearrangement links TRBV3-1 to TRBJ2-3; TRBD2 matches 9 bases. The CDR3 runs to 12 residues. CDR1 LGHDT and CDR2 YNNKEL come from the germline V gene (reference sequence). Trimming removed 6 bases from V and 13 bases from J; junction bases left unmatched: 8. The CDR3 bases are TGTGCCAGCAGTCAGGCCCTAGCGGGAAAGTATTTT. Amino acids: CASSQALAGKYF.

This clonotype appeared a single time. The V and J genes are TRBV29-1 and TRBJ2-3; 8 positions agree with TRBD2. V dropped 6 bases and J dropped 5; count of bases not matched to a gene: 4. The CDR3 consists of 12 residues. CDR1 and CDR2 (germline): SQVTM, ANQGSEA. In nucleotides, the CDR3 is TGCAGCGTCCACGGGGGGGGAGATACGCAGTATTTT. It encodes CSVHGGGDTQYF.

Many counts were recorded for this clonotype. The chain uses TRBV10-2 and TRBJ1-2, with D perhaps matching TRBD1 (5 bases). V lost 4 bases and J lost 4, with 10 bases in between. The CDR3 extends over 13 amino acids. The germline V gene encodes CDR1 WSHSY and CDR2 SAAADI. CDR3 sequence (DNA): TGCGCCAGCAGTGTCAGGGACCGCTATGGCTACACCTTC. Residues: CASSVRDRYGYTF.

Only a few counts were recorded for this clonotype. This chain uses TRBV7-9 with TRBJ2-3; 8 bases match TRBD1. Trimming cost V 0 bases and J 5 bases; bases outside gene matches: 10. Germline CDR1 and CDR2: SEHNR and FQNEAQ (reference sequence). This CDR3 region has 17 residues. CDR3 coding DNA: TGTGCCAGCAGCTTAGCGTACGAGACAGGGGATGGAGATACGCAGTATTTT. This codes for CASSLAYETGDGDTQYF.

This clonotype has ten or more counts. The CDR3 here is CASSASGTSRVGELFF. The DNA for the CDR3 is TGTGCCAGCAGCGCCTCCGGGACCTCGAGGGTCGGGGAGCTGTTTTTT. The V call is TRBV7-9, the J call TRBJ2-2; D may be TRBD1 or TRBD2 (5 bases each). Trimming took 5 bases from V and 7 from J, leaving 20 bases between them. Germline V CDR1 and CDR2: SEHNR, FQNEAQ (reference sequence). There are 16 residues in the CDR3. Full variable domain (outside the CDR3, taken from reference TRBV7-9 and TRBJ2-2): DTGVSQNPRHKITKRGQNVTFRCDPISEHNRLYWYRQTLGQGPEFLTYFQNEAQLEKSRLLSDRFSAERPKGSFSTLEIQRTEQGDSAMYLCASSASGTSRVGELFFGEGSRLTVL.

The J gene is TRBJ2-2, the V gene TRBV6-1; 11 positions match TRBD2. Germline assignment: CDR1 MNHNS and CDR2 SASEGT. The CDR3 is made up of 17 amino acids. Germline trimming cut 5 bases from V and 4 bases from J; bases unmatched to any gene: 9. The CDR3 DNA reads as TGTGCCAGCAGTCCCTTTTATAGCGGGGGGGCCACCGGGGAGCTGTTTTTT. Translation gives CASSPFYSGGATGELFF.